The rows below give T cell receptor beta chains drawn from one sample of a study of T cell repertoires in cytomegalovirus infection. Each CDR3 protein is one row after TCRdb ran MiXCR on the reads. The sample lists fewer than 350,000 distinct CDR3 sequences, 9.5% seen once, with about 3.9% in the top ten. The sample taken for sequencing was PBMCs. These receptors were obtained from a human donor in good health (CMV status not recorded). Some clones in this sample may be carry-over from other donors' samples. CDR3s include the opening cysteine and the closing phenylalanine or tryptophan. Each record gives: J gene, V gene, CDR3 protein.

J gene: TRBJ2-4; V gene: TRBV12-3/TRBV12-4; CDR3 protein: CASSLTGLAKNIQYF
J gene: TRBJ2-7; V gene: TRBV6-5; CDR3 protein: CASSYSVIAGQGEQYF
J gene: TRBJ2-2; V gene: TRBV6-5; CDR3 protein: CASSYRGLVGELFF
J gene: TRBJ1-1; V gene: TRBV4-1; CDR3 protein: CASSQDPGTDWGTEAFF
J gene: TRBJ1-2; V gene: TRBV19; CDR3 protein: CASSSQAKGVGYTF
J gene: TRBJ1-1; V gene: TRBV11-2; CDR3 protein: CASSRPWAGKEGLEAFF
J gene: TRBJ2-3; V gene: TRBV20-1; CDR3 protein: CSARSQGGVITQYF
J gene: TRBJ1-1; V gene: TRBV7-9; CDR3 protein: CASSLRPGTIRNTEAFF
J gene: TRBJ2-1; V gene: TRBV28; CDR3 protein: CASSSLSGIGYNEQFF
J gene: TRBJ2-1; V gene: TRBV28; CDR3 protein: CASSPSGNSYNEQFF
J gene: TRBJ2-7; V gene: TRBV4-1; CDR3 protein: CASSHVGTTFYEQYF
J gene: TRBJ1-2; V gene: TRBV2; CDR3 protein: CASRPQVANYGYTF
J gene: TRBJ1-5; V gene: TRBV11-3; CDR3 protein: CASTHTGGAGGSPQHF
J gene: TRBJ1-5; V gene: TRBV10-3; CDR3 protein: CAISAGAGNQPQHF
J gene: TRBJ2-1; V gene: TRBV6-2/TRBV6-3; CDR3 protein: CASSSTVGGSYNEQFF
J gene: TRBJ1-1; V gene: TRBV6-2/TRBV6-3; CDR3 protein: CASRQGTINTEAFF
J gene: TRBJ1-6; V gene: TRBV2; CDR3 protein: CASRGTGSYNSPLHF
J gene: TRBJ2-1; V gene: TRBV7-9; CDR3 protein: CASSFSGGQFF
J gene: TRBJ1-5; V gene: TRBV20-1; CDR3 protein: CSASSGANQPQHF
J gene: TRBJ2-7; V gene: TRBV7-8; CDR3 protein: CASSVPTGGRYEQYF
J gene: TRBJ2-1; V gene: TRBV7-6; CDR3 protein: CASSPFDNEQFF
J gene: TRBJ1-1; V gene: TRBV28; CDR3 protein: CASKRRDRGSIEAFF
J gene: TRBJ2-1; V gene: TRBV7-2; CDR3 protein: CASSLRTRGGNEQFF
J gene: TRBJ2-1; V gene: TRBV6-2/TRBV6-3; CDR3 protein: CASTLSGVYNEQFF
J gene: TRBJ2-5; V gene: TRBV7-2; CDR3 protein: CASSSFGGRTQETQYF
J gene: TRBJ2-1; V gene: TRBV7-6; CDR3 protein: CASSLETGSHNEQFF
J gene: TRBJ2-1; V gene: TRBV7-2; CDR3 protein: CASSFRGVAGGPGMRGEQFF
J gene: TRBJ2-4; V gene: TRBV6-2/TRBV6-3; CDR3 protein: CASSQIAGGLRVKNIQYF
J gene: TRBJ1-1; V gene: TRBV6-6; CDR3 protein: CASSYAGDTEAFF
J gene: TRBJ2-1; V gene: TRBV19; CDR3 protein: CASSLLLAGVSNEQFF
J gene: TRBJ2-7; V gene: TRBV7-2; CDR3 protein: CASTLPGTGSYEQYF
J gene: TRBJ2-3; V gene: TRBV7-2; CDR3 protein: CASSPQGAPTDTQYF
J gene: TRBJ1-5; V gene: TRBV28; CDR3 protein: CASSAGGSDQPQHF
J gene: TRBJ2-1; V gene: TRBV6-2/TRBV6-3; CDR3 protein: CASSYTGQGRNNEQFF
J gene: TRBJ2-3; V gene: TRBV6-1; CDR3 protein: CASSEFGRGEDTQYF
J gene: TRBJ1-5; V gene: TRBV6-1; CDR3 protein: CASSEGLGRAPNQPQHF
J gene: TRBJ2-7; V gene: TRBV4-2; CDR3 protein: CASSQGRGILLIEQYF
J gene: TRBJ1-2; V gene: TRBV7-2; CDR3 protein: CASSQPDREGYTF
J gene: TRBJ2-2; V gene: TRBV4-2; CDR3 protein: CASSHNTGELFF
J gene: TRBJ1-5; V gene: TRBV28; CDR3 protein: CASSSGGPNQPQHF
J gene: TRBJ2-3; V gene: TRBV6-5; CDR3 protein: CASSPRTGGRTDTQYF
J gene: TRBJ1-6; V gene: TRBV12-3/TRBV12-4; CDR3 protein: CASSPPQRALHF
J gene: TRBJ1-2; V gene: TRBV18; CDR3 protein: CASSFQTGGEGGYTF
J gene: TRBJ1-1; V gene: TRBV10-3; CDR3 protein: CAISEMIQEKAFF
J gene: TRBJ1-3; V gene: TRBV6-5; CDR3 protein: CASSYRNTIYF
J gene: TRBJ1-2; V gene: TRBV7-2; CDR3 protein: CASSLGTGGGYGYTF
J gene: TRBJ1-5; V gene: TRBV28; CDR3 protein: CASSTHRGSNQPQHF
J gene: TRBJ2-7; V gene: TRBV13; CDR3 protein: CASSLGQGNYNEQYF
J gene: TRBJ2-3; V gene: TRBV11-2; CDR3 protein: CASSLSGAGTDTQYF
J gene: TRBJ1-1; V gene: TRBV14; CDR3 protein: CASRPGPNTEAFF
J gene: TRBJ2-7; V gene: TRBV7-2; CDR3 protein: CASSLQVMPDEQYF
J gene: TRBJ2-3; V gene: TRBV7-6; CDR3 protein: CASSPERGHSTDTQYF
J gene: TRBJ2-2; V gene: TRBV30; CDR3 protein: CAWSPLSGFNTGELFF
J gene: TRBJ2-5; V gene: TRBV7-2; CDR3 protein: CASSLRGRLGGETQYF